These 27 T cell receptor beta chains originate from one sample sequenced in a study of shared clonotypes between healthy human individuals. Here immunoSEQ multiplex PCR was the method, and the copy in TCRdb shows in-frame clones only, minus some. The sample consists of about 2.4 million clones, 93% of them appearing once. The source material was naive CD4+ T cells from PBMCs. Subset noted: CD45RA+ positively selected. All receptors come from a man aged 18 to 30 in good health. Some clones in this sample may be carry-over from other donors' samples.

With regard to this clone: Distinct nucleotide sequences in the sample also encode this CDR3. V and J are TRBV6-5 and TRBJ2-7; D remains unclear. V lost 3 bases and J 0 bases, leaving 6 bases between the germline ends. The CDR3 has 13 amino acids. From germline, CDR1 is MNHEY and CDR2 SVGAGI. The CDR3 region has the DNA TGTGCCAGCAGTTATAGGCACTCCTACGAGCAGTACTTC. Translated, it gives CASSYRHSYEQYF.

The chain uses TRBV7-9 and TRBJ2-5, with 7 bases aligning to TRBD2. Germline V gives CDR1 SEHNR, CDR2 FQNEAQ (reference sequence). The CDR3 totals 16 residues. J gave up 7 bases and V 1 base, and 12 bases lay outside the gene matches. CDR3 DNA sequence: TGTGCCAGCAGCTTAGTTAAGGGCCCCTGGGGGGGGACCCAGTACTTC. Translated: CASSLVKGPWGGTQYF.

The V gene is TRBV4-2, the J gene TRBJ1-5; D unresolved. CDR3 length equals 17 residues. With 1 base removed from V and 0 bases from J, the gap between germline ends came to 13 bases. Per the germline V gene, CDR1 is LGHNA and CDR2 is YNFKEQ. The CDR3 loop is CASSQAIGLGSNQPQHF. The CDR3 nucleotides are TGTGCCAGCAGCCAAGCGATCGGACTTGGTAGCAATCAGCCCCAGCATTTT.

V usage is TRBV6-5 and J usage is TRBJ2-7, with D uncertain. The CDR3 extends over 15 amino acids. The germline gives CDR1 MNHEY, CDR2 SVGAGI. The V end was cut by 0 bases, the J end by 0 bases, with 9 bases between. The CDR3 nucleotides are TGTGCCAGCAGTTACTCGAATCCGAGCTCCTACGAGCAGTACTTC. Encoded protein: CASSYSNPSSYEQYF.

CDR3 region: CASKGRHMNTEAFF. CDR3 sequence (DNA): TGCGCCAGCAAGGGGCGCCACATGAACACTGAAGCTTTCTTT. The chain recombines TRBV5-1 with TRBJ1-1; tentatively, D is TRBD1 (5 bases). This CDR3 contains 14 residues. Trimming shortened V by 6 bases and J by 0 bases, and 12 bases separated the two germline ends. Germline assignment: CDR1 SGHRS and CDR2 YFSETQ.

This chain uses TRBV27 with TRBJ2-7; D is unresolved. CDR1 and CDR2 from the germline V gene are MNHEY and SMNVEV (reference sequence). The CDR3 length is 15 residues. V lost 0 bases, J lost 3 bases, and 12 bases lay in between. CDR3 in DNA: TGTGCCAGCAGTTTATCCCAAGTACCTCTCTACGAGCAGTACTTC. This translates into CASSLSQVPLYEQYF.

The gene calls are TRBV4-3 and TRBJ2-3; 10 bases are a match to TRBD2. With 6 bases clipped from V and 5 bases from J, the junction kept 20 bases outside the gene matches. The CDR3 has 19 amino acids. Germline CDR1 reads LGHNA; CDR2 reads YSLEER. CDR3 coding DNA: TGCGCCAGCAGTCATCCCCGGGGGGCAGCGGGAGGGCCAGTAGATACGCAGTATTTT. It encodes CASSHPRGAAGGPVDTQYF.

The V call is TRBV4-1, the J call TRBJ2-7, with unresolved D. Trimming cost V 3 bases and J 3 bases, with 9 bases left between them. This CDR3 spans 13 amino acids. CDR1 and CDR2 (germline): MGHRA, YSYEKL. The CDR3, as DNA: TGCGCCAGCAGCCAGGGCGTCGGCTACGAGCAGTACTTC. It is translated as CASSQGVGYEQYF.

The chain employs TRBV5-4 and TRBJ1-4; no reliable D call. This CDR3 is 15 amino acids long. CDR1 SGHNT and CDR2 YYREEE come from the germline V gene (reference sequence). V was shortened by 4 bases and J by 4 bases, with 14 bases between the two germline ends. The CDR3 DNA is TGTGCCAGCAGCCCTACCGTATCCCGTAATGAAAAACTGTTTTTT. Its protein is CASSPTVSRNEKLFF.

The chain couples TRBV13 to TRBJ1-2; 7 positions agree with TRBD1. V lost 6 bases to trimming and J lost 4 bases; unmatched junction nucleotides: 5. Germline V gene sequence: CDR1 PRHDT, CDR2 FYEKMQ (reference sequence). This CDR3 contains 13 residues. CDR3 in DNA: TGTGCCAGCAGTCGGACAGGACTCTATGGCTACACCTTC. This sequence encodes CASSRTGLYGYTF.

The V and J genes are TRBV15 and TRBJ2-5; TRBD2 agrees at 7 bases. CDR1 and CDR2 (germline): LNHNV, YYDKDF (reference sequence). This CDR3 has 14 residues. Losses at the gene ends were 1 base for V and 4 bases for J; bases not matched to a gene: 3. Here the CDR3 reads CATSRAWGGETQYF. CDR3 nucleotide sequence: TGTGCCACCAGCAGAGCGTGGGGGGGAGAGACCCAGTACTTC.

In this sample, this clone turned up a few times. J is TRBJ1-1 and V is TRBV2, with 8 bases aligning to TRBD1. The CDR3 is 12 residues long. Germline V gene data show CDR1 as SNHLY and CDR2 as FYNNEI. V dropped 9 bases and J dropped 1; count of bases not matched to a gene: 1. CDR3 amino acids: CARQGENTEAFF. The CDR3 bases are TGTGCCAGACAGGGGGAGAACACTGAAGCTTTCTTT. Full variable domain (outside the CDR3, taken from reference TRBV2 and TRBJ1-1): EPEVTQTPSHQVTQMGQEVILRCVPISNHLYFYWYRQILGQKVEFLVSFYNNEISEKSEIFDDQFSVERPDGSNFTLKIRSTKLEDSAMYFCARQGENTEAFFGQGTRLTVV.

The chain uses TRBV28 and TRBJ1-3, with D maybe TRBD1 (6 bases). Trimming pared 5 bases from V and 0 bases from J, leaving 17 bases between. Germline values: CDR1 MDHEN, CDR2 SYDVKM. This CDR3 contains 17 residues. This CDR3 reads CASSEFSLRGSGNTIYF. The DNA of the CDR3 is TGTGCCAGCAGTGAATTTTCGCTCAGGGGCTCTGGAAACACCATATATTTT.

This clone appeared once. The chain links TRBV5-6 to TRBJ2-2, with 9 bases fitting TRBD1. V trimming: 4 bases; J trimming: 6 bases; junction bases outside the gene matches: 13. Germline-derived CDR1 and CDR2 are SGHDT and YYEEEE. The CDR3 extends over 17 amino acids. For the CDR3, the DNA is TGTGCCAGCAGCCCCCCCGGGGGGACAGGGTATCCCGGGGAGCTGTTTTTT. Its protein product is CASSPPGGTGYPGELFF.

The chain couples TRBV2 to TRBJ1-5; a possible D gene is TRBD1 (6 bases). The CDR3 runs to 15 residues. Per the germline V gene, CDR1 is SNHLY and CDR2 is FYNNEI. Trimming took 2 bases from V and 7 from J, leaving 15 bases between them. CDR3 bases: TGTGCCAGCAGTGAATCGAGAGGGGGTCGGCAGCCCCAGCATTTT. Amino acid sequence: CASSESRGGRQPQHF. Using reference TRBV2 and TRBJ1-5 for the parts outside the CDR3, the full variable domain is EPEVTQTPSHQVTQMGQEVILRCVPISNHLYFYWYRQILGQKVEFLVSFYNNEISEKSEIFDDQFSVERPDGSNFTLKIRSTKLEDSAMYFCASSESRGGRQPQHFGDGTRLSIL.

The CDR3 sequence: CASRTGLAGADTQYF. The CDR3, as DNA: TGTGCCAGCAGAACGGGACTCGCAGGTGCAGATACGCAGTATTTT. This chain connects TRBV28 to TRBJ2-3, with D possibly matching TRBD2 (6 bases). V lost 6 bases to trimming and J lost 4 bases, with 17 bases between them. Germline values: CDR1 MDHEN, CDR2 SYDVKM. The CDR3 extends over 15 amino acids.

The DNA of the CDR3 is TGTGCCTGGAGTATCGGACTAGCGGACCAAGAGACCCAGTACTTC. The encoded protein is CAWSIGLADQETQYF. The V and J genes are TRBV30 and TRBJ2-5, with 10 bases matching TRBD2. Germline V gene lookup returns CDR1 GTSNPN and CDR2 SVGIG (reference sequence). This CDR3 spans 15 amino acids. V shed 2 bases, J shed 0 bases, and the junction held 3 bases outside the gene matches.

The chain joins TRBV10-3 to TRBJ1-2; D may be TRBD1 (5 bases). Between the trimmed V and J ends, which lost 2 bases and 14 bases, there was a span of 15 bases. From germline, CDR1 is ENHRY and CDR2 SYGVKD. CDR3 length: 12 residues. CDR3 DNA: TGTGCCATCAGTGAGGAAGGCAGGGCTTTTACCTTC. It yields the protein CAISEEGRAFTF.

The chain employs TRBV28 and TRBJ1-6, with 7 bases identical to TRBD1. In germline, CDR1 is MDHEN, CDR2 SYDVKM. Germline trimming cut 4 bases from V and 15 bases from J; bases unmatched to any gene: 9. This CDR3 contains 13 residues. CDR3 protein: CASSSGQPFVLHF. CDR3 DNA: TGTGCCAGCAGTTCGGGACAGCCTTTCGTCCTCCACTTT. The entire variable domain, with the rest obtained from reference TRBV28 and TRBJ1-6, is as follows: DVKVTQSSRYLVKRTGEKVFLECVQDMDHENMFWYRQDPGLGLRLIYFSYDVKMKEKGDIPEGYSVSREKKERFSLILESASTNQTSMYLCASSSGQPFVLHFGNGTRLTVT.

The chain uses TRBV4-1 and TRBJ2-5; D possibly corresponds to TRBD2 (6 bases). The germline V gene has CDR1 MGHRA and CDR2 YSYEKL. V gave up 1 base and J gave up 3 bases, with 15 bases separating them. The CDR3 loop spans 16 amino acids. Written as DNA, the CDR3 is TGCGCCAGCAGCCAAGTAGACTGGGCGGGAAAAGAGACCCAGTACTTC. Residues: CASSQVDWAGKETQYF.

The chain is built from TRBV30 and TRBJ2-2; 12 bases are a match to TRBD2. CDR1 is GTSNPN, CDR2 SVGIG, per germline (reference sequence). Trimming at V came to 0 bases and at J to 11 bases, leaving 4 bases not matched to a gene. The CDR3 is 14 residues long. The DNA for the CDR3 is TGTGCCTGGAGTGTAGAACTAGCGGGAGGAGAGCTGTTTTTT. Residues: CAWSVELAGGELFF.

This clone was observed once. The rearrangement joins TRBV5-1 to TRBJ2-7, with 11 bases matching TRBD2. Germline V CDR1 and CDR2: SGHRS, YFSETQ. The CDR3 has 16 amino acids. J lost 9 bases, V lost 3 bases, and 14 bases had no gene match. CDR3 region: CASSWRPLAGGPGQYF. The DNA of the CDR3 is TGCGCCAGCAGCTGGAGGCCCTTAGCGGGAGGGCCGGGGCAGTACTTC.

This chain connects TRBV4-1 to TRBJ2-4; 8 nucleotides align to TRBD1. Germline values: CDR1 MGHRA, CDR2 YSYEKL. Trimming took 5 bases from V and 9 from J; bases not matched to a gene: 12. The CDR3 has 15 amino acids. The CDR3: CASSTHSDRAGIQYF. CDR3 bases: TGCGCCAGCAGCACCCATTCGGACAGGGCGGGCATTCAGTACTTC.

This CDR3 reads CASTPGTGLSGANVLTF. In DNA form, the CDR3 reads TGTGCCAGCACCCCGGGTACAGGTCTCTCTGGGGCCAACGTCCTGACTTTC. The V and J genes are TRBV7-7 and TRBJ2-6, with a possible D match to TRBD1 (5 bases). The CDR3 has 17 amino acids. Germline values: CDR1 SSHAT, CDR2 FNYEAQ (reference sequence). V lost 7 bases and J 0 bases, leaving 16 bases between the germline ends.

The gene calls are TRBV28 and TRBJ1-2, with D unclear. The CDR3 runs 15 residues. Per germline, CDR1 MDHEN and CDR2 SYDVKM. Trimming stripped 5 bases from V and 8 bases from J, with 21 bases between. The CDR3 loop reads CASSDPGPRTGGYTF. CDR3 DNA: TGTGCCAGCAGTGATCCCGGGCCCCGCACCGGGGGCTACACCTTC.

CDR3 in amino acids: CASSVPGANYGYTF. CDR3 DNA: TGTGCCAGCAGTGTCCCGGGTGCTAACTATGGCTACACCTTC. V usage is TRBV6-1 and J usage is TRBJ1-2; D call uncertain. V was pared by 4 bases and J by 0 bases, with 9 bases between. The CDR3 is 14 residues long. The germline V gene encodes CDR1 MNHNS and CDR2 SASEGT.

The V and J genes are TRBV28 and TRBJ2-7, with TRBD2 as a possible D gene (6 bases). Germline lookup yields CDR1 MDHEN and CDR2 SYDVKM. The CDR3 covers 14 residues. V was clipped by 6 bases and J by 3 bases, with 15 bases between them. The CDR3 reads CASSGGISYYEQYF. The CDR3 DNA is TGTGCCAGCAGCGGCGGGATCTCTTACTACGAGCAGTACTTC. The variable domain in full, completed from reference TRBV28 and TRBJ2-7, reads DVKVTQSSRYLVKRTGEKVFLECVQDMDHENMFWYRQDPGLGLRLIYFSYDVKMKEKGDIPEGYSVSREKKERFSLILESASTNQTSMYLCASSGGISYYEQYFGPGTRLTVT.